Shown below are 8 T cell receptor beta chains from a single sample sequenced in a study of metastatic and nonmetastatic thyroid tumors. All patients were treatment-naive before thyroid surgery. TCRdb re-analyzed the PCR reads through MiXCR. The sample shows roughly 48,000 clones, around 20% of them seen only once. Material: blood. Receptor source: a male donor with papillary thyroid cancer or a benign thyroid nodule (not recorded which). Some clones in this sample may be carry-over from other donors' samples.

This clone is labeled as medium-sized. This rearrangement joins TRBV20-1 to TRBJ2-7, with 10 bases matching TRBD1. This CDR3 region has 13 residues. Germline CDR1 is DFQATT and CDR2 is SNEGSKA (reference sequence). V was pared by 4 bases and J by 5 bases, with 5 bases of the junction left unmatched. This chain's CDR3 is CSANRDRGDEQYF. CDR3 nucleotide sequence: TGCAGTGCTAACCGGGACAGGGGTGACGAGCAGTACTTC.

The chain employs TRBV20-1 and TRBJ2-7; 8 nucleotides agree with TRBD1. CDR1 and CDR2 from the germline V gene are DFQATT and SNEGSKA (reference sequence). The CDR3 spans 13 residues. The V segment lost 5 bases and the J segment 5 bases; nucleotides outside the gene matches: 8. The chain's CDR3 is CSAHGQGPHEQYF. In DNA, the CDR3 is TGCAGTGCTCATGGACAGGGCCCCCACGAGCAGTACTTC.

At least ten counts were recorded for this clone. The V and J genes are TRBV10-3 and TRBJ2-2; perhaps TRBD2 as D (5 bases). Trimming removed 3 bases at V and 8 bases at J, with 16 bases between. CDR1 ENHRY and CDR2 SYGVKD come from the germline V gene. CDR3 size: 15 residues. In DNA form, the CDR3 reads TGTGCCATCAGTGACCCGCTGAGCGGCGGGGGGGAGCTGTTTTTT. Protein: CAISDPLSGGGELFF.

This chain links TRBV18 with TRBJ1-1; the D is unclear. The CDR3 covers 14 residues. The V gene lost 2 bases and the J gene lost 4 bases, with 11 bases spanning the gap. The germline V gene has CDR1 KGHSH and CDR2 LQKENI. The CDR3: CASSPMGLGTEAFF. CDR3 DNA: TGTGCCAGCTCACCAATGGGGTTGGGCACTGAAGCTTTCTTT.

This chain links TRBV9 with TRBJ2-1; D tentatively reads TRBD1 or TRBD2 (5 bases each). Trimming cost V 0 bases and J 5 bases, with 12 bases left between them. Germline CDR1 is SGDLS and CDR2 is YYNGEE. CDR3 length: 15 residues. CDR3: CASSVAVGVNNEQFF. CDR3 bases: TGTGCCAGCAGCGTAGCTGTGGGGGTAAACAATGAGCAGTTCTTC.

This clone has ten or more counts. V usage is TRBV19 and J usage is TRBJ2-2; weak D call: TRBD2 (6 bases). This CDR3 spans 16 amino acids. In germline, CDR1 is LNHDA, CDR2 SQIVND (reference sequence). Trimming took off 7 bases at V and 6 bases at J, with 21 bases between the two ends. The chain's CDR3 is CASTYRGRQRAGELFF. The CDR3 nucleotides are TGTGCCAGTACCTATAGGGGACGTCAGCGGGCCGGGGAGCTGTTTTTT.

This clone appeared many times. The genes are TRBV29-1 and TRBJ2-1; D is unresolved. Trimming took off 7 bases at V and 5 bases at J, with 9 bases between the two ends. CDR3 length equals 11 residues. The germline V gene encodes CDR1 SQVTM and CDR2 ANQGSEA. CDR3 in amino acids: CSATPDNEQFF. CDR3 coding DNA: TGCAGCGCAACACCGGACAATGAGCAGTTCTTC.

A word on this clone: A read error is possible here, since a much larger clone lies one base away. The J gene is TRBJ2-2, the V gene TRBV5-6, with a possible D match to TRBD1 (6 bases). The CDR3 runs to 15 residues. Germline CDR1 SGHDT, CDR2 YYEEEE. The DNA for the CDR3 is TGTTCCAGCAGCGAGGGGGTTTGGATCGGCGGGGAGCTGTTTTTT. Amino acid sequence: CSSSEGVWIGGELFF.